The 27 T cell receptor beta chains presented below share a single source sample, sequenced in a study of CD8+CD57+ T cells in acquired aplastic anemia. Genomic DNA provided the template from which TCR beta VDJ and CDR3 profiles were obtained. TCRdb recomputed calls from the reads with MiXCR, one row per CDR3 protein. The repertoire holds roughly 63,000 distinct CDR3 sequences, with roughly half as singletons. Sequencing input: sorted CD4+, CD8+, or CD8+CD57+ T cells (not recorded which) from PBMCs. The receptor source for this set is a human donor in good health, serving as a control.

At least ten counts were recorded for this clonotype. This chain links TRBV6-1 with TRBJ2-1, with 7 bases matching TRBD2. The CDR3 is 15 amino acids. V shed 3 bases, J shed 6 bases, and the junction held 8 bases outside the gene matches. CDR1 is MNHNS, CDR2 SASEGT, per germline. The DNA for the CDR3 is TGTGCCAGCAGTGATCGTGCGGGGGACCCCAATGAGCAGTTCTTC. This gives the protein CASSDRAGDPNEQFF.

This clonotype was observed a few times. The gene calls are TRBV20-1 and TRBJ2-7; 7 nucleotides agree with TRBD2. Germline CDR1 is DFQATT and CDR2 is SNEGSKA (reference sequence). The trim removed 3 bases at V and 2 bases at J, leaving 7 bases unmatched. This CDR3 contains 14 residues. CDR3 sequence: CSASTAGRTYEQYF. In DNA, the CDR3 is TGCAGTGCTAGCACAGCGGGGCGTACCTACGAGCAGTACTTC.

The V call is TRBV13, the J call TRBJ2-7, with D tentatively TRBD1 (5 bases). This CDR3 is built from 15 residues. V dropped 5 bases and J dropped 3 bases, with 17 bases sitting between them. The germline gives CDR1 PRHDT, CDR2 FYEKMQ (reference sequence). The CDR3 loop is CASSLEVRGSYEQYF. The CDR3 DNA reads as TGTGCCAGCAGCCTAGAGGTTAGGGGAAGCTACGAGCAGTACTTC.

The chain uses TRBV25-1 and TRBJ1-1; D is possibly TRBD1 (5 bases). The CDR3 contains 15 residues. CDR1 and CDR2 from the germline V gene are MGHDK and SYGVNS. The V end was cut by 0 bases, the J end by 4 bases, with 12 bases between. CDR3 amino acids: CASSEYGGGGTEAFF. CDR3 DNA sequence: TGTGCCAGCAGTGAATATGGGGGTGGCGGCACTGAAGCTTTCTTT.

This rearrangement joins TRBV19 to TRBJ2-7; D ambiguous. CDR3 length: 13 residues. V lost 3 bases and J lost 5, with 11 bases in between. Germline assignment: CDR1 LNHDA and CDR2 SQIVND (reference sequence). The CDR3 spells CASSIAPPNEQYF. CDR3 in DNA: TGTGCCAGTAGTATCGCCCCCCCCAACGAGCAGTACTTC.

The chain has TRBV19 and TRBJ1-1; TRBD1 matches at 8 bases. Germline V CDR1 and CDR2: LNHDA, SQIVND (reference sequence). The V and J ends lost 7 bases and 0 bases, in that order; junction bases with no gene match: 4. This CDR3 contains 14 residues. For the CDR3, the DNA is TGTGCCAGTACCCAGGGGGCGATGAACACTGAAGCTTTCTTT. This sequence encodes CASTQGAMNTEAFF.

Many counts were recorded for this clonotype. The chain combines TRBV7-9 with TRBJ2-2, with 15 nucleotides matching TRBD2. Germline CDR1 SEHNR, CDR2 FQNEAQ (reference sequence). With 4 bases clipped from V and 4 bases from J, the junction kept 4 bases outside the gene matches. This CDR3 region has 17 residues. The CDR3 coding sequence is TGTGCCAGCAGCTCCGGACTAGCGGGAGGGCCCACCGGGGAGCTGTTTTTT. Amino acids: CASSSGLAGGPTGELFF.

The chain joins TRBV20-1 to TRBJ2-5; D is undetermined. This CDR3 is built from 15 residues. V was cut by 3 bases and J by 5 bases, with 19 bases left in between. Germline assignment: CDR1 DFQATT and CDR2 SNEGSKA (reference sequence). CDR3 loop: CSARDRVASLETQYF. The DNA of the CDR3 is TGCAGTGCTAGGGACCGCGTGGCTAGTTTGGAGACCCAGTACTTC.

This clonotype was counted ten times or more. The J gene is TRBJ2-7, the V gene TRBV30; a weak D match, TRBD1 (6 bases). This CDR3 comprises 13 residues. V was cut by 2 bases and J by 0 bases, with 8 bases left in between. The germline CDR1 and CDR2 sequences are GTSNPN and SVGIG (reference sequence). CDR3 DNA: TGTGCCTGGAGTACAGGGTACTCCTACGAGCAGTACTTC. Residues: CAWSTGYSYEQYF.

This clonotype was detected ten times or more. J is TRBJ1-3 and V is TRBV5-1, with TRBD1 matching over 9 bases. In germline, CDR1 is SGHRS, CDR2 YFSETQ. Losses at the gene ends were 0 bases for V and 4 bases for J; bases not matched to a gene: 8. The CDR3 is 17 residues long. The CDR3 region is CASSLALPGQGGNTIYF. The CDR3 DNA sequence: TGCGCCAGCAGCTTGGCTCTACCGGGACAGGGCGGAAACACCATATATTTT.

This clonotype was counted at least ten times. The chain's CDR3 is CASSFEFAQSEAFF. CDR3 DNA sequence: TGTGCCAGCAGTTTTGAGTTCGCTCAGTCTGAAGCTTTCTTT. The V call is TRBV27, the J call TRBJ1-1; D unclear. This CDR3 spans 14 amino acids. The V end lost 3 bases, the J end lost 6 bases, and 14 bases lay between the germline ends. CDR1 is MNHEY, CDR2 SMNVEV, per germline (reference sequence).

In this sample, this clonotype is medium-sized. The junction departs from germline at one end; a sequencing error may be responsible. The chain joins TRBV19 to TRBJ2-5; TRBD1 aligns across 8 bases. This CDR3 contains 11 residues. Germline V gene lookup returns CDR1 LNHDA and CDR2 SQIVND (reference sequence). This CDR3 is CASSIGGDRTF. The CDR3 region has the DNA TGTGCCAGTAGTATAGGCGGGGACAGGACATTC. Complete variable domain (other parts from reference TRBV19 and TRBJ2-5): DGGITQSPKYLFRKEGQNVTLSCEQNLNHDAMYWYRQDPGQGLRLIYYSQIVNDFQKGDIAEGYSVSREKKESFPLTVTSAQKNPTAFYLCASSIGGDRTFGPGTRLLVL.

The gene calls are TRBV7-2 and TRBJ1-1; unclear D gene. The CDR3 loop spans 14 amino acids. Germline V gene lookup returns CDR1 SGHTA and CDR2 FQGNSA. Trimming stripped 0 bases from V and 5 bases from J, with 10 bases between. CDR3 bases: TGTGCCAGCAGCTTAGCCGGGGAGGGAACTGAAGCTTTCTTT. It is translated as CASSLAGEGTEAFF.

The genes are TRBV29-1 and TRBJ2-5, with 7 bases fitting TRBD1. Germline loops: CDR1 SQVTM, CDR2 ANQGSEA. CDR3 size: 12 residues. V was clipped by 7 bases and J by 5 bases; unmatched bases: 7. In DNA, the CDR3 is TGCAGCGCCCGGACAGGCGGGGAGACCCAGTACTTC. It yields the protein CSARTGGETQYF. The full variable domain, completed using reference TRBV29-1 and TRBJ2-5, is SAVISQKPSRDICQRGTSLTIQCQVDSQVTMMFWYRQQPGQSLTLIATANQGSEATYESGFVIDKFPISRPNLTFSTLTVSNMSPEDSSIYLCSARTGGETQYFGPGTRLLVL.

The rearrangement joins TRBV9 to TRBJ2-1; a possible D gene is TRBD2 (7 bases). Between the trimmed V and J ends, which lost 3 bases and 2 bases, there was a span of 18 bases. The V gene's germline CDR1 is SGDLS and CDR2 YYNGEE. The CDR3 length is 17 residues. This CDR3 reads CASSEGVGGLPYNEQFF. The CDR3 bases are TGTGCCAGCAGCGAAGGGGTGGGGGGGCTCCCCTACAATGAGCAGTTCTTC.

Remarks on this clonotype: It is likely a read error, because the conserved phenylalanine at the end of the CDR3 is missing. V gene TRBV7-9 combines with J gene TRBJ1-1, with D perhaps matching TRBD1 (5 bases). Deletions cut 5 bases from V and 6 bases from J, with 16 bases between. The germline CDR1 and CDR2 sequences are SEHNR and FQNEAQ (reference sequence). This CDR3 has 14 residues. The CDR3 region has the DNA TGTGCCAGCAGCGTGAGGGCCAGGGACGCTGAAGCTTTCTCT. It is translated as CASSVRARDAEAFS.

The chain recombines TRBV19 with TRBJ1-2; TRBD1 is a possible D gene (5 bases). CDR1 and CDR2 (germline): LNHDA, SQIVND (reference sequence). This CDR3 is built from 13 residues. The V gene lost 4 bases and the J gene lost 4 bases, with 10 bases spanning the gap. The CDR3, as DNA: TGTGCCAGTAGTAGCTACCAGGGCTATGGCTACACCTTC. Protein sequence: CASSSYQGYGYTF.

The rearrangement joins TRBV19 to TRBJ2-7; no reliable D call. The CDR3 runs 13 residues. The germline CDR1 and CDR2 sequences are LNHDA and SQIVND (reference sequence). The germline V and J ends were trimmed by 7 bases and 4 bases, with 14 bases remaining between them. The CDR3 nucleotides are TGTGCCAGTATGGCTAGGGATACTTACGAGCAGTACTTC. This translates into CASMARDTYEQYF.

This chain connects TRBV7-9 to TRBJ2-7, with D hard to call. V was pared by 3 bases and J by 5 bases, with 17 bases between. CDR1 is SEHNR, CDR2 FQNEAQ, per germline (reference sequence). CDR3 length equals 15 residues. The CDR3 DNA is TGTGCCAGCAGCTTGCAGTCAGGATATCACCACGAGCAGTACTTC. Translated, it gives CASSLQSGYHHEQYF. Full variable domain (missing parts from reference TRBV7-9 and TRBJ2-7): DTGVSQNPRHKITKRGQNVTFRCDPISEHNRLYWYRQTLGQGPEFLTYFQNEAQLEKSRLLSDRFSAERPKGSFSTLEIQRTEQGDSAMYLCASSLQSGYHHEQYFGPGTRLTVT.

This clonotype showed up just once. The J gene is TRBJ1-4, the V gene TRBV10-3; D remains ambiguous. Germline values: CDR1 ENHRY, CDR2 SYGVKD. The CDR3 loop spans 13 amino acids. Deletions cut 10 bases from V and 7 bases from J, with 16 bases between. CDR3 DNA sequence: TGTGCCACCACACACTCAAGGACTGAAAAACTGTTTTTT. Its translation is CATTHSRTEKLFF.

A single count supports this clonotype. The CDR3 nucleotides read TGTGCCAGCTCAGACAGGGGGCTTAATTCACCCCTCCACTTT. This translates into CASSDRGLNSPLHF. V gene TRBV2 combines with J gene TRBJ1-6; 10 positions match TRBD1. Trimming at V came to 8 bases and at J to 6 bases, leaving 4 bases not matched to a gene. CDR3 size: 14 residues. Germline CDR1 reads SNHLY; CDR2 reads FYNNEI.

Ten or more counts support this clonotype. This chain uses TRBV7-9 with TRBJ2-1; 9 nucleotides line up with TRBD2. Germline V lookup: CDR1 SEHNR, CDR2 FQNEAQ (reference sequence). J was trimmed by 7 bases and V by 1 base; bases with no gene match: 5. The CDR3 has 15 residues. Here the CDR3 reads CASSLVPSGANEQFF. As DNA, the CDR3 is TGTGCCAGCAGCTTAGTACCTAGCGGGGCAAATGAGCAGTTCTTC.

The chain recombines TRBV7-3 with TRBJ2-3, with D maybe TRBD2 (5 bases). The ends were cut back, 0 bases at V and 2 bases at J, with 12 bases in the middle. CDR3 length: 16 residues. Germline V gene lookup returns CDR1 SGHTA and CDR2 FQGTGA. The CDR3 here is CASSLTGSRATDTQYF. DNA for the CDR3: TGTGCCAGCAGCTTAACGGGGAGTAGGGCCACAGATACGCAGTATTTT. Full variable domain (remainder filled in from reference TRBV7-3 and TRBJ2-3): GAGVSQTPSNKVTEKGKYVELRCDPISGHTALYWYRQSLGQGPEFLIYFQGTGAADDSGLPNDRFFAVRPEGSVSTLKIQRTERGDSAVYLCASSLTGSRATDTQYFGPGTRLTVL.

The chain links TRBV9 to TRBJ2-7; 7 nucleotides agree with TRBD1. The CDR3 is made up of 14 amino acids. V lost 0 bases and J lost 2; bases outside the gene matches: 2. Looked up from germline, CDR1 is SGDLS and CDR2 is YYNGEE. CDR3 nucleotides: TGTGCCAGCAGCGTAGACGGGACAGCCTACGAGCAGTACTTC. Protein sequence: CASSVDGTAYEQYF.

The V call is TRBV7-9, the J call TRBJ2-5; 7 positions agree with TRBD1. The CDR3 is 15 residues long. Germline V gene data show CDR1 as SEHNR and CDR2 as FQNEAQ (reference sequence). The ends lost 5 bases at V and 7 bases at J; junction bases unmatched: 13. The CDR3 DNA sequence: TGTGCCAGCAGCCGTAGGGACAGCCTCCCGGGGACCCAGTACTTC. Protein product: CASSRRDSLPGTQYF.

J is TRBJ1-5 and V is TRBV7-6, with a tentative D call TRBD1 (5 bases). V dropped 3 bases and J dropped 3 bases, with 9 bases sitting between them. This CDR3 has 14 residues. Germline CDR1 is SGHVS and CDR2 is FNYEAQ. The CDR3 sequence: CASSLTDSNQPQHF. The CDR3 bases are TGTGCCAGCAGCTTGACAGATTCCAATCAGCCCCAGCATTTT.

This clonotype has a count of ten or more. V gene TRBV6-1 combines with J gene TRBJ2-5; maybe TRBD1 (6 bases). V shed 4 bases and J shed 2 bases, with 14 bases lying between them. The CDR3 loop spans 15 amino acids. CDR1 and CDR2 (germline): MNHNS, SASEGT. The CDR3 DNA reads TGTGCCAGCAGTGTGGGACACGGGCCTCAAGAGACCCAGTACTTC. Encoded protein: CASSVGHGPQETQYF.